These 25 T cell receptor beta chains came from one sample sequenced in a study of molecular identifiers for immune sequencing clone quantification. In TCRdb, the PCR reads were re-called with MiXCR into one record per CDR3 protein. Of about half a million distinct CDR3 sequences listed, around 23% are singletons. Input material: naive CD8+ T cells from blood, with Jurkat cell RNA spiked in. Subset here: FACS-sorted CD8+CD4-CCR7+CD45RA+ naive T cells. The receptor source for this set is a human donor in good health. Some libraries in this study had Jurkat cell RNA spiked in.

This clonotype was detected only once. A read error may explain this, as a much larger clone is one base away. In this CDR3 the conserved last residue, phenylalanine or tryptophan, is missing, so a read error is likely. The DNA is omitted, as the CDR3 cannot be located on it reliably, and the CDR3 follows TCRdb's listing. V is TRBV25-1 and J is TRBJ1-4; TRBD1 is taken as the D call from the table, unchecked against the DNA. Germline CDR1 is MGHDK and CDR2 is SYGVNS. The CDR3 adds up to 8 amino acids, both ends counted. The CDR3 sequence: CARPGGPL.

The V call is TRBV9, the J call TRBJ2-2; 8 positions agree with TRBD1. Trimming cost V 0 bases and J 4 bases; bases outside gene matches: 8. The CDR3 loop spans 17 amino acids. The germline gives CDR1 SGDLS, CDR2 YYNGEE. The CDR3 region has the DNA TGTGCCAGCAGCGTAGTAGGGGACAGGAGGACCACCGGGGAGCTGTTTTTT. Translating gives CASSVVGDRRTTGELFF.

For the CDR3, the DNA is TGTGCCGTCAGGGGGGGCACTGAAGCTTTCTTT. Amino acid sequence: CAVRGGTEAFF. The chain recombines TRBV27 with TRBJ1-1; 7 bases agree with TRBD1. The ends lost 11 bases at V and 4 bases at J; junction bases unmatched: 4. This CDR3 has 11 residues. Germline values: CDR1 MNHEY, CDR2 SMNVEV (reference sequence).

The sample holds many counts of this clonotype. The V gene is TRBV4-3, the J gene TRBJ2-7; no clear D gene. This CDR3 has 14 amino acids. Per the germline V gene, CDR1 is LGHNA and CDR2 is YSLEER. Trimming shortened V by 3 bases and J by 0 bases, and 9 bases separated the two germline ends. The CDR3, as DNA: TGCGCCAGCAGCCACGACCTGAGCTCCTACGAGCAGTACTTC. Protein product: CASSHDLSSYEQYF.

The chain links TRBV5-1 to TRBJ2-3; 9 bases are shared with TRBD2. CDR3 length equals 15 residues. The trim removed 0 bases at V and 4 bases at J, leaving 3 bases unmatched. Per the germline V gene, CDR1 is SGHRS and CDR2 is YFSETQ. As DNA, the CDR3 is TGCGCCAGCAGCTTGGAGAGCGGGGGGCCAGATACGCAGTATTTT. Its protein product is CASSLESGGPDTQYF.

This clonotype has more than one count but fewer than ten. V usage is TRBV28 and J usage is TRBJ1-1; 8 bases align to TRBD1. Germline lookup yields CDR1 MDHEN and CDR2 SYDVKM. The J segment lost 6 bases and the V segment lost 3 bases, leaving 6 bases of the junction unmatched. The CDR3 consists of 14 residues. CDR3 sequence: CASSFRGLMAEAFF. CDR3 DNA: TGTGCCAGCAGTTTCAGGGGGCTTATGGCTGAAGCTTTCTTT.

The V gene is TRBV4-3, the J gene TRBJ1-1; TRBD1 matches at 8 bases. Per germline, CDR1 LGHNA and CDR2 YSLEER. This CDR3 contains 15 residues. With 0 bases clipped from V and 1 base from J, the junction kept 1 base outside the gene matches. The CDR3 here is CASSQDDRGNTEAFF. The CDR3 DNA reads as TGCGCCAGCAGCCAAGATGACAGGGGGAACACTGAAGCTTTCTTT.

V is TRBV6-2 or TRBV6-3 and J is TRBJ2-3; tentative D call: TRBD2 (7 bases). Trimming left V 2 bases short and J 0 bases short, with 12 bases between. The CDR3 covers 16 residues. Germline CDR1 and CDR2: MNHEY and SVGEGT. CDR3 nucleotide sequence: TGTGCCAGCAGTTACGATGCGGGGGCCAGCACAGATACGCAGTATTTT. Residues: CASSYDAGASTDTQYF.

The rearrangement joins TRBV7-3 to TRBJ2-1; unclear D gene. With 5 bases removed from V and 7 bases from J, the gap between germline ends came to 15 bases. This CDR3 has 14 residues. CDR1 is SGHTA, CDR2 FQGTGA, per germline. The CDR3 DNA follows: TGTGCCAGCAGCCCTCGTCCCGGCTGGAATGAGCAGTTCTTC. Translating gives CASSPRPGWNEQFF.

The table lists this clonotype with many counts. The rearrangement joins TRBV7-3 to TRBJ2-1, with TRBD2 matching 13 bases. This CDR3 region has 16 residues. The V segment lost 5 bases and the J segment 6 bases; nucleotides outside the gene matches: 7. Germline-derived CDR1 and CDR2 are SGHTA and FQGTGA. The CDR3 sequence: CASSPLAGGLFNEQFF. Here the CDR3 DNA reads TGTGCCAGCAGCCCACTAGCGGGAGGGCTGTTCAATGAGCAGTTCTTC.

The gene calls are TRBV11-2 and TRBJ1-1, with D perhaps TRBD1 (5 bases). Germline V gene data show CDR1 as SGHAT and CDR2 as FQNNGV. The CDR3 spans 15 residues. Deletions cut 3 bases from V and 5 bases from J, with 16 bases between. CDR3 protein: CASSFPSGRGTEAFF. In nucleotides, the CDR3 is TGTGCCAGCAGCTTCCCATCCGGGAGGGGAACTGAAGCTTTCTTT.

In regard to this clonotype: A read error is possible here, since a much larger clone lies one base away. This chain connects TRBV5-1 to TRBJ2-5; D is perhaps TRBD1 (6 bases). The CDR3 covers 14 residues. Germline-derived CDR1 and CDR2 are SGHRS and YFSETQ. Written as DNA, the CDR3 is TGCGCCAGCGGCTTGGGACACGATCAAGAGACCCAGTACTTC. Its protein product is CASGLGHDQETQYF.

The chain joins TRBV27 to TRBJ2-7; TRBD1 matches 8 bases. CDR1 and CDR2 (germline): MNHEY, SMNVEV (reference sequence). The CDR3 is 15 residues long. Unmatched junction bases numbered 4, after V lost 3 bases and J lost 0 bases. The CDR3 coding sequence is TGTGCCAGCAGTTTCGGACAGGGATTCTCCTACGAGCAGTACTTC. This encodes CASSFGQGFSYEQYF.

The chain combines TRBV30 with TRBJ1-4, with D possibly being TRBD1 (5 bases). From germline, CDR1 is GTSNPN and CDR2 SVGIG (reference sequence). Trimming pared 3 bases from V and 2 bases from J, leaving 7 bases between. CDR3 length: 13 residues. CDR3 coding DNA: TGTGCCTGGAGGGGACGGACTAATGAAAAACTGTTTTTT. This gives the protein CAWRGRTNEKLFF. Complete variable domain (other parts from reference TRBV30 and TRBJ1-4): SQTIHQWPATLVQPVGSPLSLECTVEGTSNPNLYWYRQAAGRGLQLLFYSVGIGQISSEVPQNLSASRPQDRQFILSSKKLLLSDSGFYLCAWRGRTNEKLFFGSGTQLSVL.

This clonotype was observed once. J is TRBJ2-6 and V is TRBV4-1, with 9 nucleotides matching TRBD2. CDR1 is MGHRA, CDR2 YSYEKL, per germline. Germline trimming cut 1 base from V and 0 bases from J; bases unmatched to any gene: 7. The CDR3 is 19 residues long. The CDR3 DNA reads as TGCGCCAGCAGCCAAGCCACTAGCGGGCCAAGCTCTGGGGCCAACGTCCTGACTTTC. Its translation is CASSQATSGPSSGANVLTF.

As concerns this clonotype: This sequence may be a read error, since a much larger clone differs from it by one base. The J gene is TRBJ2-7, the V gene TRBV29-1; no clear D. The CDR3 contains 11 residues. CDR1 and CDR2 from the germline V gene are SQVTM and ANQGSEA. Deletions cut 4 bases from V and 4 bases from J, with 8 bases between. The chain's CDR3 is CSVVLSYEQYF. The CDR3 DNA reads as TGCAGCGTTGTACTGTCTTACGAGCAGTACTTC.

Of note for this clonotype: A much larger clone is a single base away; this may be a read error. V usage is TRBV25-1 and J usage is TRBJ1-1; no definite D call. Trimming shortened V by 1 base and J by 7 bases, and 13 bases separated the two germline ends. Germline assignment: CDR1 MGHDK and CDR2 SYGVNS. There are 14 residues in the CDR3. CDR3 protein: CASSESMAGFEAFF. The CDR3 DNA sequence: TGTGCCAGCAGTGAATCCATGGCTGGCTTTGAAGCTTTCTTT.

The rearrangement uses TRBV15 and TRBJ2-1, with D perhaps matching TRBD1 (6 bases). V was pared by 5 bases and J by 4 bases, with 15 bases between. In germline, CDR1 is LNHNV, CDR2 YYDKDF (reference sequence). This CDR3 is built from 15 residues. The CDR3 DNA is TGTGCCACCAGCGCAAACAGGGATTTATACAATGAGCAGTTCTTC. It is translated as CATSANRDLYNEQFF. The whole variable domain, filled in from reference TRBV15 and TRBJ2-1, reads DAMVIQNPRYQVTQFGKPVTLSCSQTLNHNVMYWYQQKSSQAPKLLFHYYDKDFNNEADTPDNFQSRRPNTSFCFLDIRSPGLGDTAMYLCATSANRDLYNEQFFGPGTRLTVL.

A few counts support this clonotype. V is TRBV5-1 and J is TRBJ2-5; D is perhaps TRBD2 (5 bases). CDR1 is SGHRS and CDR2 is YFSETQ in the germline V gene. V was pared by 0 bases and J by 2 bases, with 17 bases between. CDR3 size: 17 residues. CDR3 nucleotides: TGCGCCAGCAGCTTGGGTGAGGAGGTTCGGAGACAAGAGACCCAGTACTTC. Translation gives CASSLGEEVRRQETQYF.

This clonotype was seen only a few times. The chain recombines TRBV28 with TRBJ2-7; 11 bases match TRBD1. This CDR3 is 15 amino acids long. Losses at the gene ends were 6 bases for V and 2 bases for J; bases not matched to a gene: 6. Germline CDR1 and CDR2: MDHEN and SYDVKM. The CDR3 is CASRDRTGGAYEQYF. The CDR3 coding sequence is TGTGCCAGCAGGGACCGGACAGGGGGCGCCTACGAGCAGTACTTC.

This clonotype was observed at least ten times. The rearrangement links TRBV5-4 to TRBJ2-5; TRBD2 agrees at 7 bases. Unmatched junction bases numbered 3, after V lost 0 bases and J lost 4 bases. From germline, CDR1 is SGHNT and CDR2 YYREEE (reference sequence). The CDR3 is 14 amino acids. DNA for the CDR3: TGTGCCAGCAGCTTGGGACTAGCCTTAGAGACCCAGTACTTC. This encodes CASSLGLALETQYF.

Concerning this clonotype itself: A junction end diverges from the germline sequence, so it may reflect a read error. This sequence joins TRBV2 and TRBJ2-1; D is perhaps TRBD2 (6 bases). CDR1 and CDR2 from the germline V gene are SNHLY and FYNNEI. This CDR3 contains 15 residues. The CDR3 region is CASSGGTSSYSEQFF. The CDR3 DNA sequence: TGTGCCAGCAGTGGAGGCACTAGCTCCTACAGTGAGCAGTTCTTC.

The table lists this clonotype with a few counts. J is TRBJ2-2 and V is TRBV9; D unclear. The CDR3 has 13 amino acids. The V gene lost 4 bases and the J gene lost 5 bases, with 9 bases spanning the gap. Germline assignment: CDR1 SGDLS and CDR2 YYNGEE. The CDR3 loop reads CASSPRGTGELFF. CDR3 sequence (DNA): TGTGCCAGCAGCCCGCGTGGTACCGGGGAGCTGTTTTTT.

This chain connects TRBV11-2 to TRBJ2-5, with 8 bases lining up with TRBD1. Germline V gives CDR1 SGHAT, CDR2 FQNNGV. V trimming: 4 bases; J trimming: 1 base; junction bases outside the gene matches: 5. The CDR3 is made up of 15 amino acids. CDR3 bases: TGTGCCAGCAGCTCCCGGACAGGGACCCAAGAGACCCAGTACTTC. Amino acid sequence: CASSSRTGTQETQYF.

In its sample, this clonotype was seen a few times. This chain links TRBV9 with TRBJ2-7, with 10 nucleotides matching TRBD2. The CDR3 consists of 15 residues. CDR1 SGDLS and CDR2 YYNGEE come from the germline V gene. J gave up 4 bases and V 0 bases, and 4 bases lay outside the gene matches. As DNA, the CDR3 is TGTGCCAGCAGCGTAGATAGCGGGAGGTATTACGAGCAGTACTTC. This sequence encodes CASSVDSGRYYEQYF.